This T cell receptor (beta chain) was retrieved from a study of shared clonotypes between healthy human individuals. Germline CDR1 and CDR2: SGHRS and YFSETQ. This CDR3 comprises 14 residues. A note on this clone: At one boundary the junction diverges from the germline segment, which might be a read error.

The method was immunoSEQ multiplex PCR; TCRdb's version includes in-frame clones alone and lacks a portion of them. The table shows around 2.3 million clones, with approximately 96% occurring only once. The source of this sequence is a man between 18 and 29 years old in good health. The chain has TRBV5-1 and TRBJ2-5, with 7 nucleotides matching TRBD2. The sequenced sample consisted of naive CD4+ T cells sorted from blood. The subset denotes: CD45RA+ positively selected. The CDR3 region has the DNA TGCGCCAGCAGCAAGGGAGGGGATTGGGAGAACCAGTACTTC. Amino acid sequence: CASSKGGDWENQYF.